Given below is one T cell receptor (beta chain) in context. Alpha- and beta-chain coverage of first-strand cDNA came from TRAV- and TRBV-specific primers. A constant-region primer paired with the V-primer adapter amplified TCRs over about 19 PCR cycles. One entry per CDR3 protein, called by TCRdb with MiXCR from the reads. The table includes about 6,800 distinct CDR3 sequences, around 80% detected once. This entry is derived from a study of low-dose radiotherapy and immunotherapy resistance in tumors. Whole-study context: The study delivered 0.5 Gy per fraction every 2 weeks to Cohort 1, totaling 6.5 Gy. Each patient was administered nivolumab intravenously at 240 mg, which was a flat dose, every two weeks, along with intravenous ipilimumab at 1 mg/kg every six weeks.

The germline gives CDR1 SGHNT, CDR2 YENEEA. The CDR3 consists of 13 residues. V lost 5 bases to trimming and J lost 1 base, with 8 bases between them. As their treatment, donors received nivolumab, ipilimumab, aspirin, low-dose cyclophosphamide and low-dose radiotherapy. V is TRBV11-3 and J is TRBJ1-1; maybe TRBD1 (6 bases). The TCR comes from a human donor with advanced metastatic prostate, ovarian, gallbladder or colorectal cancer (not recorded which). This table probably holds off-target reads from a library built for another chain. The CDR3, as DNA: TGTGCCAGCAGCCGACAGGAGAACACTGAAGCTTTCTTT. Translating gives CASSRQENTEAFF.